The source of this T cell receptor (beta chain) is a study of molecular identifiers for immune sequencing clone quantification. Across the whole study: RNA from around 20,000 or 100,000 naive CD8 cells was split five ways in replicates, with four sequenced.

Germline V lookup: CDR1 SGHVS, CDR2 FNYEAQ. The CDR3 is 15 residues long. In its sample, this clonotype was seen a few times. Its cognate antigen is unknown. One end of the junction varies from germline; a read error may be responsible. TCRdb reanalysed the PCR reads using MiXCR and keeps one entry per CDR3 protein. The sample lists 88,000 or so distinct CDR3 sequences; roughly 23% were seen once. Study results and limitations: More than 97% of effector molecules, versus under 1% of naive-cell molecules, belonged to clones above 20 RNA copies.

This TCR was sampled from a human donor in good health. Some libraries in this study had Jurkat cell RNA spiked in. The sequenced sample was naive CD8+ T cells from blood, with Jurkat cell RNA spiked in. The subset: FACS-sorted CD8+CD4-CCR7+CD45RA+ naive T cells. The chain employs TRBV7-6 and TRBJ2-7; D may be TRBD1 (5 bases). CDR3 in amino acids: CASSLVRGSSYERYF. The CDR3 nucleotides are TGTGCCAGCAGCTTAGTAAGGGGTAGCTCCTACGAGCGGTACTTC.